This T cell receptor beta chain originates from a study of a mutant IDH1 vaccine in newly diagnosed glioma. Study details: Vaccination began 4-6 weeks post radiotherapy alone, or with temozolomide cycles. The earlier regimen, radiotherapy, temozolomide, or both, was most often both.

A remark on this clone: The antigen remains unidentified.

The time point here: week 11, during vaccination. The vaccine gave 300 ug of a 20-mer mutant IDH1 peptide subcutaneously per dose. Germline CDR1 SGHRS, CDR2 YFSETQ. The CDR3 has 12 residues. V shed 5 bases and J 5 bases; nucleotides not matched to a gene: 2. General study results and limits: Alterations occurring in top peripheral T cell clonotypes seemed unrelated to pseudoprogression.

The repertoire was sequenced with immunoSEQ multiplex PCR; TCRdb's copy has only in-frame clones and lacks some. The repertoire has around 53,000 clones, over 75% of them found once; the top ten carry over 2%. The chain recombines TRBV5-1 with TRBJ2-7; TRBD1 matches 9 bases. The sample in question was PBMCs, obtained from a glioma patient whose treatment included an IDH1 peptide vaccine. The TCR was taken from a middle-aged man with glioma. The CDR3 sequence is CASRRTGDEQYF. DNA of the CDR3: TGCGCCAGCAGAAGGACAGGGGACGAGCAGTACTTC.